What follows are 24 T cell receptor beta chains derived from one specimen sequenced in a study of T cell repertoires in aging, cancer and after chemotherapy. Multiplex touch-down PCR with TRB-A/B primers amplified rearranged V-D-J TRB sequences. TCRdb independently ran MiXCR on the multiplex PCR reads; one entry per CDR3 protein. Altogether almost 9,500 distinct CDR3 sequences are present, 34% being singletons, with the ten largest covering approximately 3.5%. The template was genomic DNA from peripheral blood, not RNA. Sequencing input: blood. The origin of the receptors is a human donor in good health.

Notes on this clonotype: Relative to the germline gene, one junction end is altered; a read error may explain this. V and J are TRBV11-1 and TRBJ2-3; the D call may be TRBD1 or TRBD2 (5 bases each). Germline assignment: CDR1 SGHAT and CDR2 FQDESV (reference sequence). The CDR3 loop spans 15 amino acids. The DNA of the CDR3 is TGTGCCAGCAGCTTAGAGGGACCGAACACATATACGCAGTATTTT. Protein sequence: CASSLEGPNTYTQYF. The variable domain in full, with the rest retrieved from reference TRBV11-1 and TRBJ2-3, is EAEVAQSPRYKITEKSQAVAFWCDPISGHATLYWYRQILGQGPELLVQFQDESVVDDSQLPKDRFSAERLKGVDSTLKIQPAELGDSAMYLCASSLEGPNTYTQYFGPGTRLTVL.

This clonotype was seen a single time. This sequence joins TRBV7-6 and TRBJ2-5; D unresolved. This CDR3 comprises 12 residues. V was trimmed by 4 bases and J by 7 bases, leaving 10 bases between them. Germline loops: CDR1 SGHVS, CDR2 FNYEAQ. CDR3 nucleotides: TGTGCCAGCAGCTCCGGCCCCGGGACCCAGTACTTC. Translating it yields CASSSGPGTQYF.

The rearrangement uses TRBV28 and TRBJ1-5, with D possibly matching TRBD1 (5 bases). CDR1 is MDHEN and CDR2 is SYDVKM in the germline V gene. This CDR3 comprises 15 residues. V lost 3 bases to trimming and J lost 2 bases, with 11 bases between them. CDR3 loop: CASSLYDSRNQPQHF. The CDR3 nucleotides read TGTGCCAGCAGTTTGTACGACAGCCGCAATCAGCCCCAGCATTTT.

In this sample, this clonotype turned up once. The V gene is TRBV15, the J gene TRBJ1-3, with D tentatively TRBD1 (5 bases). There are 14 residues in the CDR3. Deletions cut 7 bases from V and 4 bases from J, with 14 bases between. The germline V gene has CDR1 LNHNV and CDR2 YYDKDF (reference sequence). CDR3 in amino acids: CATNTGLWGNTIYF. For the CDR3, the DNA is TGTGCCACCAACACAGGACTTTGGGGAAACACCATATATTTT.

CDR3 nucleotide sequence: TGCGCCAGCAGCCAAGATCCAGGGGAGGATCAGCCCCAGCATTTT. Translated: CASSQDPGEDQPQHF. The chain has TRBV4-3 and TRBJ1-5, with D possibly being TRBD1 (6 bases). Germline-derived CDR1 and CDR2 are LGHNA and YSLEER. V was shortened by 0 bases and J by 5 bases, with 11 bases between the two germline ends. The CDR3 spans 15 residues.

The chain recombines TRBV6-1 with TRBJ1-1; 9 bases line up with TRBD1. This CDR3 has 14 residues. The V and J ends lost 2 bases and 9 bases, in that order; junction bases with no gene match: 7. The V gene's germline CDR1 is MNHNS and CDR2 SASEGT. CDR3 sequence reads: CASSELQGASKAFF. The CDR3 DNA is TGTGCCAGCAGTGAACTACAGGGGGCATCTAAAGCTTTCTTT.

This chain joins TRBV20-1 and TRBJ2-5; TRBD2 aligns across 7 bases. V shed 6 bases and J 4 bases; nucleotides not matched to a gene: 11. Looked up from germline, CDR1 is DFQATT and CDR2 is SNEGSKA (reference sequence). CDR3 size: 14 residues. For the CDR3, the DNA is TGCAGTGCCGTACGACTTGCGGGGGTAGAGACCCAGTACTTC. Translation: CSAVRLAGVETQYF.

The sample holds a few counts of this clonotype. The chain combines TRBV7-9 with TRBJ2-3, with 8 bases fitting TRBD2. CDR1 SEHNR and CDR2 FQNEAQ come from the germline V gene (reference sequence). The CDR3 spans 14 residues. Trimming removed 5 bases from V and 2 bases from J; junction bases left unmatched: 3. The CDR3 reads CASSPGGDTDTQYF. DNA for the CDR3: TGTGCCAGCAGCCCCGGGGGGGACACAGATACGCAGTATTTT.

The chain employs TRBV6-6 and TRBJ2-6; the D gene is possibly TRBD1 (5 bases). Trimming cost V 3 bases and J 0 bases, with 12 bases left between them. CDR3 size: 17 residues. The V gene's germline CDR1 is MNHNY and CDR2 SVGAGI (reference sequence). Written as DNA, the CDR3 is TGTGCCAGCAGTTATAACAGGCCGGGCTCTGGGGCCAACGTCCTGACTTTC. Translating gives CASSYNRPGSGANVLTF.

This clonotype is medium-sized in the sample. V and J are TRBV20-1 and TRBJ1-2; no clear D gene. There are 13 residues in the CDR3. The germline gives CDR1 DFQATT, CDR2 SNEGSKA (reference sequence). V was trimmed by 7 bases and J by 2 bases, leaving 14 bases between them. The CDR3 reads CSVIAVNNYGYTF. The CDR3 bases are TGCAGTGTAATTGCAGTGAACAACTATGGCTACACCTTC.

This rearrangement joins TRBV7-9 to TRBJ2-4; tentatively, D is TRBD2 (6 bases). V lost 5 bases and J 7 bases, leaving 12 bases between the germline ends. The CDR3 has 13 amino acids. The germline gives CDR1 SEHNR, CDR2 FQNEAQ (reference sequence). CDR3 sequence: CASSGRDWNIQYF. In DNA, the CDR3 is TGTGCCAGCAGCGGCCGGGACTGGAACATTCAGTACTTC.

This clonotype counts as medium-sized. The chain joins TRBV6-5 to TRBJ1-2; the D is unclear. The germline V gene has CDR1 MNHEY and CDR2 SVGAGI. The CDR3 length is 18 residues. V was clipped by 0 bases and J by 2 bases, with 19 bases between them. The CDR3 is CASSYSTGFGDPNYGYTF. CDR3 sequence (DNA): TGTGCCAGCAGTTACTCGACGGGATTCGGGGATCCCAACTATGGCTACACCTTC.

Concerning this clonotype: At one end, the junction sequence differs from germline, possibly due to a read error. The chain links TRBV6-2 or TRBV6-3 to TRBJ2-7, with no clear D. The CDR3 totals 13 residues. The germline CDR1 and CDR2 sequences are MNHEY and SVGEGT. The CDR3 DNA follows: TGTGCCAGCTGTTACTCGGCAGTCCACGAGCAGTACTTC. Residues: CASCYSAVHEQYF.

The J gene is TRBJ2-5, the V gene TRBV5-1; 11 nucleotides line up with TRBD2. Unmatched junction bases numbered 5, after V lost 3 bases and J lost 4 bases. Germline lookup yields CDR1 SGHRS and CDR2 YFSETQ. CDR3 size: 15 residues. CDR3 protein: CASSYDGTSGETQYF. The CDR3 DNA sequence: TGCGCCAGCAGCTACGATGGGACTAGCGGAGAGACCCAGTACTTC.

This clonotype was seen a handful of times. CDR3 loop: CSVEASTASSYNEQFF. DNA of the CDR3: TGCAGCGTTGAAGCCTCGACAGCGAGCTCCTACAATGAGCAGTTCTTC. The genes are TRBV29-1 and TRBJ2-1; maybe TRBD1 (5 bases). V was clipped by 1 base and J by 0 bases, with 13 bases between them. The CDR3 totals 16 residues. Germline V gene lookup returns CDR1 SQVTM and CDR2 ANQGSEA.

The CDR3: CASSKAWGSGNTIYF. CDR3 coding DNA: TGTGCCAGCAGCAAAGCATGGGGCTCTGGAAACACCATATATTTT. The rearrangement uses TRBV7-2 and TRBJ1-3; D is undetermined. V was trimmed by 5 bases and J by 0 bases, leaving 11 bases between them. Looked up from germline, CDR1 is SGHTA and CDR2 is FQGNSA. The CDR3 runs to 15 residues.

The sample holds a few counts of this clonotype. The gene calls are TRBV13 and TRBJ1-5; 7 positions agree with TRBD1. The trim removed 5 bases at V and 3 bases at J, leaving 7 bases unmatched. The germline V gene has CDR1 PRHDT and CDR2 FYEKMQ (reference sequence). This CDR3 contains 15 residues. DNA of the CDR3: TGTGCCAGCAGCCATTACCAGGGGGTCAATCAGCCCCAGCATTTT. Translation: CASSHYQGVNQPQHF. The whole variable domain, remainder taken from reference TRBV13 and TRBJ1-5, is AAGVIQSPRHLIKEKRETATLKCYPIPRHDTVYWYQQGPGQDPQFLISFYEKMQSDKGSIPDRFSAQQFSDYHSELNMSSLELGDSALYFCASSHYQGVNQPQHFGDGTRLSIL.

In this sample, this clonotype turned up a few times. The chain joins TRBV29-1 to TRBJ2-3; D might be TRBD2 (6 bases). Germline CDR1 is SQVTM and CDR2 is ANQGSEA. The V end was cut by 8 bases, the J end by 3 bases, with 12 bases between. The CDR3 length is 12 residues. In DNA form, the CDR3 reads TGCAGCTCAGACGGGGGAACAGATACGCAGTATTTT. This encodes CSSDGGTDTQYF.

The CDR3 region has the DNA TGCAGTGCTAGAGATGTTGGGCGGGGGGATTACAATGAGCAGTTCTTC. Translation gives CSARDVGRGDYNEQFF. J is TRBJ2-1 and V is TRBV20-1; TRBD2 matches 8 bases. CDR1 is DFQATT and CDR2 is SNEGSKA in the germline V gene (reference sequence). J lost 4 bases, V lost 0 bases, and 8 bases had no gene match. The CDR3 extends over 16 amino acids.

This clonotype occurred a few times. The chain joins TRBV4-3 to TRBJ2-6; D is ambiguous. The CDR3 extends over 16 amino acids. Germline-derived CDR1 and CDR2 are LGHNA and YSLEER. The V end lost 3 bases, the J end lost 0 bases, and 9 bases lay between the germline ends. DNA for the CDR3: TGCGCCAGCAGCCAGGCTGAAGTCTCTGGGGCCAACGTCCTGACTTTC. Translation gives CASSQAEVSGANVLTF.

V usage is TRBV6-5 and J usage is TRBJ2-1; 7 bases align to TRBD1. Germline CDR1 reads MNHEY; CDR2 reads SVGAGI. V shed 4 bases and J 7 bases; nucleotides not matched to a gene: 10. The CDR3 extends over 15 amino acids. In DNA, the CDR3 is TGTGCCAGCAGTTCACTCCTGGGACAGAGGAATGAGCAGTTCTTC. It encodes CASSSLLGQRNEQFF.

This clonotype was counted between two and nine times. CDR3 bases: TGTGCCAGCGATGCCTCGTGGGGGAATGGCTACACCTTC. Its protein product is CASDASWGNGYTF. V is TRBV6-2 or TRBV6-3 and J is TRBJ1-2; D is perhaps TRBD1 (5 bases). The CDR3 runs 13 residues. Deletions cut 8 bases from V and 6 bases from J, with 16 bases between. Germline values: CDR1 MNHEY, CDR2 SVGEGT.

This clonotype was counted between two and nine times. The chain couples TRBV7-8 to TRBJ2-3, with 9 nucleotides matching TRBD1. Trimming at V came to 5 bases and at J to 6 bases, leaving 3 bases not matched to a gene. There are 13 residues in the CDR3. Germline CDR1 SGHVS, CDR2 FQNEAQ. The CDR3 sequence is CASSGDRADTQYF. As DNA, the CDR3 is TGTGCCAGCAGCGGGGACAGGGCGGATACGCAGTATTTT.

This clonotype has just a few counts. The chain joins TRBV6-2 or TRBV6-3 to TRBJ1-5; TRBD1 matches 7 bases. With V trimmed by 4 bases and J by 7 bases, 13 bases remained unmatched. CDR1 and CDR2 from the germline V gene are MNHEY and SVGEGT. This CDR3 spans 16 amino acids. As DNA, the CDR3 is TGTGCCAGCAGTTCCTCGACAGGGAGGGGTCCCCAGCCCCAGCATTTT. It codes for CASSSSTGRGPQPQHF.